The sample holds a few counts of the clone carrying this T cell receptor beta chain. Germline lookup yields CDR1 MGHRA and CDR2 YSYEKL. V was cut by 10 bases and J by 7 bases, with 23 bases left in between. The CDR3 sequence is 16 residues long. With survey level as its setting, the immunoSEQ assay was v3.0. Clones were sequenced by immunoSEQ multiplex PCR, and TCRdb holds only the in-frame ones, with some missing. The table records about 30,000 clones, 75% to 85% of them present only once. The data belong to a study of long-term antiretroviral therapy in people with HIV. The chain has TRBV4-1 and TRBJ1-6; D unclear. The TCR originated in a man between 40 and 49 years old with HIV. The material sequenced was unsorted PBMCs, taken 0.3 years after starting antiretroviral therapy. The CDR3 region is CATSDWRLAPNSPLHF. The CDR3 DNA reads TGCGCCACGTCTGACTGGAGGTTGGCCCCAAATTCACCCCTCCACTTT.